One sample yielded the 13 T cell receptor beta chains listed below, sequenced in a study of blood T cell repertoires in COVID-19. The method was immunoSEQ multiplex PCR; TCRdb's version includes in-frame clones alone and lacks a portion of them. The sample holds 150,000 to 200,000 clones, 70% to 90% seen once. The material sequenced was peripheral blood. These receptors all come from a young man who had recovered from COVID-19.

The rearrangement joins TRBV9 to TRBJ1-6; no clear D gene. Trimming took off 5 bases at V and 0 bases at J, with 9 bases between the two ends. The CDR3 runs 15 residues. The germline gives CDR1 SGDLS, CDR2 YYNGEE. DNA for the CDR3: TGTGCCAGCAGTATAGGGAGCTCCTATAATTCACCCCTCCACTTT. Its translation: CASSIGSSYNSPLHF.

This chain joins TRBV15 and TRBJ2-1; 10 positions agree with TRBD2. Germline lookup yields CDR1 LNHNV and CDR2 YYDKDF (reference sequence). V lost 3 bases and J lost 1; bases outside the gene matches: 3. The CDR3 runs 16 residues. The CDR3 here is CATSSLAGVSYNEQFF. The DNA of the CDR3 is TGTGCCACCAGCAGTCTAGCGGGAGTTTCCTACAATGAGCAGTTCTTC.

With respect to this clone: Other DNA sequences from this sample encode an identical CDR3 as well. The chain links TRBV12-3 or TRBV12-4 to TRBJ1-1; D is uncertain. Trimming cost V 3 bases and J 1 base, with 6 bases left between them. The CDR3 has 13 residues. CDR3 amino acids: CASSLGGNTEAFF. In DNA, the CDR3 is TGTGCCAGCAGTTTGGGAGGGAACACTGAAGCTTTCTTT.

This clone showed up just once. J is TRBJ2-1 and V is TRBV25-1; 10 nucleotides line up with TRBD2. This CDR3 is 14 amino acids long. Trimming removed 8 bases from V and 5 bases from J; junction bases left unmatched: 6. The germline gives CDR1 MGHDK, CDR2 SYGVNS. The CDR3 region has the DNA TGTGCCAGCGGAAGCGGGAGGGTTCACAATGAGCAGTTCTTC. Protein product: CASGSGRVHNEQFF.

V is TRBV12-2 and J is TRBJ2-7; the D call of TRBD2 is as the table states it, not checked on the DNA. TRBV12-2 is classified as a pseudogene. The CDR3 runs 16 residues. The CDR3 sequence is CASRLISPSGSYEQYF. In nucleotides, the CDR3 is TGTGCAAGTCGCTTAATTTCACCGAGCGGGAGTTACGAGCAGTACTTC.

The chain is built from TRBV29-1 and TRBJ1-3; TRBD1 is a possible D gene (5 bases). This CDR3 comprises 13 residues. Germline values: CDR1 SQVTM, CDR2 ANQGSEA. The ends were cut back, 4 bases at V and 4 bases at J, with 11 bases in the middle. CDR3 nucleotide sequence: TGCAGCGTTGGAAGGGACTCCGGAAACACCATATATTTT. Translation: CSVGRDSGNTIYF. Full variable domain (outside the CDR3, taken from reference TRBV29-1 and TRBJ1-3): SAVISQKPSRDICQRGTSLTIQCQVDSQVTMMFWYRQQPGQSLTLIATANQGSEATYESGFVIDKFPISRPNLTFSTLTVSNMSPEDSSIYLCSVGRDSGNTIYFGEGSWLTVV.

The gene calls are TRBV5-5 and TRBJ1-2; tentatively, D is TRBD1 (5 bases). Germline assignment: CDR1 SGHKS and CDR2 YYEKEE (reference sequence). The CDR3 consists of 15 residues. V lost 4 bases and J lost 0, with 13 bases in between. As DNA, the CDR3 is TGTGCCAGCAGCCCAGGGATTCGGGCTAACTATGGCTACACCTTC. Translating it yields CASSPGIRANYGYTF.

The chain is built from TRBV19 and TRBJ2-1; tentative D call: TRBD1 (6 bases). In germline, CDR1 is LNHDA, CDR2 SQIVND (reference sequence). The CDR3 is made up of 14 amino acids. With 3 bases removed from V and 7 bases from J, the gap between germline ends came to 13 bases. In nucleotides, the CDR3 is TGTGCCAGTAGTATGGACGCCAGGGGAAATGAGCAGTTCTTC. Encoded protein: CASSMDARGNEQFF.

The rearrangement joins TRBV6-5 to TRBJ1-5; the D is unclear. Germline-derived CDR1 and CDR2 are MNHEY and SVGAGI. The CDR3 has 13 residues. V was trimmed by 6 bases and J by 6 bases, leaving 12 bases between them. The CDR3: CASRLVTGQPQHF. The CDR3 DNA reads as TGTGCCAGCAGGCTCGTGACGGGTCAGCCCCAGCATTTT.

This chain links TRBV18 with TRBJ1-2, with D uncertain. Deletions cut 6 bases from V and 3 bases from J, with 11 bases between. The germline V gene has CDR1 KGHSH and CDR2 LQKENI. This CDR3 is 13 amino acids long. CDR3 residues: CASSLTEDYGYTF. CDR3 bases: TGTGCCAGCTCTCTCACGGAGGACTATGGCTACACCTTC.

CDR3 loop: CASSPDTYEQYF. The CDR3 DNA sequence: TGCGCCAGCAGCCCGGACACCTACGAGCAGTACTTC. The chain uses TRBV5-1 and TRBJ2-7; D is perhaps TRBD1 (5 bases). V was trimmed by 4 bases and J by 2 bases, leaving 7 bases between them. CDR1 and CDR2 (germline): SGHRS, YFSETQ. This CDR3 has 12 residues.

This rearrangement joins TRBV3-1 (or the pseudogene TRBV3-2) to TRBJ2-1; D may be TRBD2 (6 bases). The ends were cut back, 8 bases at V and 7 bases at J, with 15 bases in the middle. Germline CDR1 reads LGHDT; CDR2 reads YNNKEL (reference sequence). The CDR3 is made up of 13 amino acids. CDR3: CASRSGLHNEQFF. DNA for the CDR3: TGTGCCAGCCGATCGGGACTTCATAATGAGCAGTTCTTC.

The chain uses TRBV7-9 and TRBJ2-7; the match to TRBD1 covers 7 bases. Germline loops: CDR1 SEHNR, CDR2 FQNEAQ (reference sequence). V lost 1 base and J lost 5; bases outside the gene matches: 2. The CDR3 has 13 residues. In nucleotides, the CDR3 is TGTGCCAGCAGCTTAGAGACAGGGAACGAGCAGTACTTC. Protein product: CASSLETGNEQYF.